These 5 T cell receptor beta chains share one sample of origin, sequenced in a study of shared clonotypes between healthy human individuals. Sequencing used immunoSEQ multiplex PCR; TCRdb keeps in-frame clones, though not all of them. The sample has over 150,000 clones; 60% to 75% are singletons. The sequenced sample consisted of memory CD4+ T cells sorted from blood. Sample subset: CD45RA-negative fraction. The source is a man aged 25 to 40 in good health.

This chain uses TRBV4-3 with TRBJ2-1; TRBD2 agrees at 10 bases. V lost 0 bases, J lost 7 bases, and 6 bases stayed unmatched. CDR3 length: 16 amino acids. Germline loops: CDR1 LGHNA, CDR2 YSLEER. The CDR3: CASSQERTSGGNEQFF. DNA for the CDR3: TGCGCCAGCAGCCAAGAGCGGACTAGCGGAGGGAATGAGCAGTTCTTC.

The CDR3 protein is CAISESRGGSSTKETQYF. CDR3 sequence (DNA): TGTGCCATCAGTGAGTCGAGGGGCGGGAGCTCTACTAAAGAGACCCAGTACTTC. The chain links TRBV10-3 to TRBJ2-5; TRBD2 agrees at 7 bases. Unmatched junction bases numbered 13, after V lost 0 bases and J lost 3 bases. The CDR3 is 18 residues long. The germline V gene has CDR1 ENHRY and CDR2 SYGVKD.

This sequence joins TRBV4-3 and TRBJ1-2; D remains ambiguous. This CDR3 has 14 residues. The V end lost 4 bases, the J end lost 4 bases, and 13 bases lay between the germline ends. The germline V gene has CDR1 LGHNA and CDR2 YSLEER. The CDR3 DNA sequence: TGCGCCAGCAGCCCCCACGGGGTACTCTATGGCTACACCTTC. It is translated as CASSPHGVLYGYTF.

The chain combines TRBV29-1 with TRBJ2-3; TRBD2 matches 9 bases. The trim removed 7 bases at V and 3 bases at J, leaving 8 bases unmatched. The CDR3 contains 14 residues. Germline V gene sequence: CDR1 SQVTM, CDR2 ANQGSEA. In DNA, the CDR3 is TGCAGCGCAGGTGGTAGCGGGAGTACAGATACGCAGTATTTT. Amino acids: CSAGGSGSTDTQYF.

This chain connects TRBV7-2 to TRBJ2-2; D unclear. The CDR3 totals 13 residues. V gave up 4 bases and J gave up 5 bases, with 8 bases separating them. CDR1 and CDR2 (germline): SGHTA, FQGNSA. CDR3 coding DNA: TGTGCCAGCAGCTCGAGTGGTACCGGGGAGCTGTTTTTT. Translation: CASSSSGTGELFF.